This entry lists 29 T cell receptor beta chains sequenced from one sample in a study of shared clonotypes between healthy human individuals. Only in-frame clones appear in the TCRdb table, and some are missing; sequencing was by immunoSEQ multiplex PCR. The sample has about 640,000 clones, 72% seen once. Sequences were obtained from memory CD4+ T cells sorted from blood. Subset here: CD45RA-negative fraction. Receptors were obtained from a woman aged 25 to 39 in good health.

The V gene is TRBV7-6, the J gene TRBJ2-1; 7 bases match TRBD2. CDR1 SGHVS and CDR2 FNYEAQ come from the germline V gene. The CDR3 spans 19 residues. The J segment lost 4 bases and the V segment lost 4 bases, leaving 19 bases of the junction unmatched. In DNA, the CDR3 is TGTGCCAGCAGCTCACGACCTCCGAGTCCTAGCGGCAAATACAATGAGCAGTTCTTC. Protein product: CASSSRPPSPSGKYNEQFF.

This clone showed up just once. The genes are TRBV7-2 and TRBJ2-1; D gene ambiguous. The V end was cut by 0 bases, the J end by 9 bases, with 9 bases between. The CDR3 is 13 amino acids. From germline, CDR1 is SGHTA and CDR2 FQGNSA. CDR3 DNA: TGTGCCAGCAGCTTAGCGGTGCAGTCTGAGCAGTTCTTC. Translation gives CASSLAVQSEQFF.

J is TRBJ1-5 and V is TRBV28; TRBD1 aligns across 10 bases. The CDR3 sequence is 17 residues long. The J segment lost 0 bases and the V segment lost 6 bases, leaving 8 bases of the junction unmatched. Germline V gives CDR1 MDHEN, CDR2 SYDVKM. The CDR3 is CASRDRGSSGSNQPQHF. The DNA for the CDR3 is TGTGCCAGCAGGGACAGGGGGTCCAGTGGTAGCAATCAGCCCCAGCATTTT.

This clone was detected only once. V gene TRBV20-1 combines with J gene TRBJ2-7; TRBD1 aligns across 7 bases. J gave up 7 bases and V 5 bases, and 5 bases lay outside the gene matches. CDR1 and CDR2 from the germline V gene are DFQATT and SNEGSKA (reference sequence). The CDR3 length is 11 residues. For the CDR3, the DNA is TGCAGTGCTGATAACAGGGGTGAGCAGTACTTC. Translation: CSADNRGEQYF.

This clone turned up a few times. The V and J genes are TRBV9 and TRBJ1-5; a weak D match, TRBD1 (6 bases). CDR1 and CDR2 (germline): SGDLS, YYNGEE. CDR3 size: 14 residues. The V end lost 4 bases, the J end lost 3 bases, and 11 bases lay between the germline ends. The CDR3 DNA is TGTGCCAGCAGCCCTACGGGGGCCAATCAGCCCCAGCATTTT. It codes for CASSPTGANQPQHF.

This clone was counted only a few times. The chain employs TRBV5-1 and TRBJ2-7; no reliable D call. Germline values: CDR1 SGHRS, CDR2 YFSETQ. V was cut by 4 bases and J by 1 base, with 12 bases left in between. The CDR3 covers 14 residues. The CDR3 nucleotides read TGCGCCAGCAGCCGCTCGGATCCGTCCTACGAGCAGTACTTC. Protein sequence: CASSRSDPSYEQYF. The full variable domain, its missing parts supplied by reference TRBV5-1 and TRBJ2-7, is KAGVTQTPRYLIKTRGQQVTLSCSPISGHRSVSWYQQTPGQGLQFLFEYFSETQRNKGNFPGRFSGRQFSNSRSEMNVSTLELGDSALYLCASSRSDPSYEQYFGPGTRLTVT.

There are a few counts of this clone. This chain links TRBV28 with TRBJ2-7; possibly TRBD1 for D (6 bases). Trimming shortened V by 4 bases and J by 3 bases, and 13 bases separated the two germline ends. The CDR3 runs to 14 residues. In germline, CDR1 is MDHEN, CDR2 SYDVKM. The CDR3 sequence is CASSSPGRGYEQYF. CDR3 in DNA: TGTGCCAGCAGTTCCCCTGGCAGGGGCTACGAGCAGTACTTC.

CDR3 residues: CATSRDGWDRGLSSYEQYF. The DNA of the CDR3 is TGTGCCACCAGCAGAGATGGGTGGGACAGGGGCCTCAGCTCCTACGAGCAGTACTTC. V is TRBV15 and J is TRBJ2-7; 10 nucleotides align to TRBD1. The V gene's germline CDR1 is LNHNV and CDR2 YYDKDF (reference sequence). CDR3 length: 19 amino acids. Losses at the gene ends were 0 bases for V and 0 bases for J; bases not matched to a gene: 11.

The rearrangement links TRBV5-1 to TRBJ2-1; possibly TRBD2 for D (6 bases). The V gene's germline CDR1 is SGHRS and CDR2 YFSETQ. The CDR3 sequence is 14 residues long. Trimming took off 1 base at V and 5 bases at J, with 10 bases between the two ends. The CDR3 DNA follows: TGCGCCAGCAGCTTGCCTAGCGTGAACAATGAGCAGTTCTTC. Amino acid sequence: CASSLPSVNNEQFF.

This clone was detected many times. The chain employs TRBV5-1 and TRBJ2-3; tentatively, D is TRBD1 (6 bases). This CDR3 is 15 amino acids long. CDR1 is SGHRS, CDR2 YFSETQ, per germline. Between the trimmed V and J ends, which lost 4 bases and 6 bases, there was a span of 18 bases. The DNA for the CDR3 is TGCGCCAGCAGCGGTCCGGACAGAGCCCTGGATACGCAGTATTTT. Amino acid sequence: CASSGPDRALDTQYF.

The sample holds many counts of this clone. J is TRBJ2-5 and V is TRBV5-1; 14 bases are a match to TRBD2. Germline V gene sequence: CDR1 SGHRS, CDR2 YFSETQ. The junction had 2 bases not matched to a gene; V was cut back by 4 bases and J by 3 bases. The CDR3 consists of 15 residues. The CDR3 nucleotides are TGCGCCAGCAGCATGACTAGCGGGAGGGAAGAGACCCAGTACTTC. It is translated as CASSMTSGREETQYF. Together with reference TRBV5-1 and TRBJ2-5, the CDR3 gives the full variable domain: KAGVTQTPRYLIKTRGQQVTLSCSPISGHRSVSWYQQTPGQGLQFLFEYFSETQRNKGNFPGRFSGRQFSNSRSEMNVSTLELGDSALYLCASSMTSGREETQYFGPGTRLLVL.

The gene calls are TRBV19 and TRBJ2-7, with TRBD1 matching 9 bases. The trim removed 6 bases at V and 4 bases at J, leaving 16 bases unmatched. Germline V gives CDR1 LNHDA, CDR2 SQIVND (reference sequence). The CDR3 has 17 residues. The CDR3 DNA reads TGTGCCAGTAGCCCGAATTTTGAGGGGACAGGGATATACGAGCAGTACTTC. Amino acid sequence: CASSPNFEGTGIYEQYF.

The CDR3 spells CSVEVTSGNTIYF. CDR3 nucleotides: TGCAGCGTTGAAGTGACCTCTGGAAACACCATATATTTT. The rearrangement uses TRBV29-1 and TRBJ1-3; D gene uncertain. The length of the CDR3 is 13 residues. V lost 1 base and J 0 bases, leaving 4 bases between the germline ends. Germline CDR1 is SQVTM and CDR2 is ANQGSEA.

The rearrangement links TRBV29-1 to TRBJ1-1; 7 bases line up with TRBD1. The V gene end was trimmed by 3 bases and the J gene end by 4 bases; junction bases not matched to a gene: 5. CDR3 length: 13 residues. Germline CDR1 reads SQVTM; CDR2 reads ANQGSEA. The CDR3 region is CSVDFAGGTEAFF. DNA for the CDR3: TGCAGCGTTGACTTTGCAGGGGGCACTGAAGCTTTCTTT.

This clone was seen just once. The gene calls are TRBV5-1 and TRBJ2-1; 8 positions agree with TRBD2. CDR3 length equals 14 residues. Trimming took 4 bases from V and 6 from J; bases not matched to a gene: 6. The germline CDR1 and CDR2 sequences are SGHRS and YFSETQ. In nucleotides, the CDR3 is TGCGCCAGCAGCGCCCTAGCGGGTGCCAATGAGCAGTTCTTC. It is translated as CASSALAGANEQFF. The full variable domain, in which reference TRBV5-1 and TRBJ2-1 provide the parts outside the CDR3, is KAGVTQTPRYLIKTRGQQVTLSCSPISGHRSVSWYQQTPGQGLQFLFEYFSETQRNKGNFPGRFSGRQFSNSRSEMNVSTLELGDSALYLCASSALAGANEQFFGPGTRLTVL.

This clone appeared a few times. The gene calls are TRBV25-1 and TRBJ2-7, with D possibly matching TRBD1 (6 bases). Looked up from germline, CDR1 is MGHDK and CDR2 is SYGVNS. This CDR3 has 13 amino acids. Deletions cut 6 bases from V and 0 bases from J, with 9 bases between. The CDR3 protein is CASRMGASYEQYF. Written as DNA, the CDR3 is TGTGCCAGCAGGATGGGGGCCTCCTACGAGCAGTACTTC.

The rearrangement uses TRBV4-1 and TRBJ2-1; 8 bases match TRBD2. Germline trimming cut 2 bases from V and 7 bases from J; bases unmatched to any gene: 7. Germline V CDR1 and CDR2: MGHRA, YSYEKL. The CDR3 spans 15 residues. The CDR3 bases are TGCGCCAGCAGCCAACCCGGGACTAGAGGGAATGAGCAGTTCTTC. It encodes CASSQPGTRGNEQFF.

The chain employs TRBV28 and TRBJ1-1, with D tentatively TRBD1 (6 bases). V was clipped by 6 bases and J by 1 base, with 18 bases between them. The CDR3 extends over 16 amino acids. Germline V lookup: CDR1 MDHEN, CDR2 SYDVKM. CDR3 residues: CASRLPLLRGNTEAFF. CDR3 sequence (DNA): TGTGCCAGCAGGTTACCACTCCTCAGGGGGAACACTGAAGCTTTCTTT.

The chain recombines TRBV5-1 with TRBJ2-3, with TRBD1 identical over 9 bases. CDR3 length: 16 amino acids. Germline V gene lookup returns CDR1 SGHRS and CDR2 YFSETQ. J was trimmed by 3 bases and V by 4 bases; bases with no gene match: 9. As DNA, the CDR3 is TGCGCCAGCAGCATGGGACAGGGCCCAGGGACAGATACGCAGTATTTT. This encodes CASSMGQGPGTDTQYF.

This chain uses TRBV19 with TRBJ1-2; D is unclear. Per the germline V gene, CDR1 is LNHDA and CDR2 is SQIVND (reference sequence). The CDR3 totals 13 residues. Trimming pared 5 bases from V and 1 base from J, leaving 8 bases between. CDR3 residues: CASSAQRNYGYTF. The CDR3 DNA sequence: TGTGCCAGTAGTGCCCAGCGTAACTATGGCTACACCTTC. The variable domain in full, with the rest retrieved from reference TRBV19 and TRBJ1-2, is DGGITQSPKYLFRKEGQNVTLSCEQNLNHDAMYWYRQDPGQGLRLIYYSQIVNDFQKGDIAEGYSVSREKKESFPLTVTSAQKNPTAFYLCASSAQRNYGYTFGSGTRLTVV.

This clone was observed a few times. Here the CDR3 reads CASSELGQGLLEQFF. The DNA for the CDR3 is TGCGCCAGCAGTGAGTTGGGACAGGGGCTCCTAGAGCAGTTCTTC. J is TRBJ2-1 and V is TRBV10-2, with 10 positions matching TRBD1. From germline, CDR1 is WSHSY and CDR2 SAAADI. The length of the CDR3 is 15 residues. With V trimmed by 1 base and J by 10 bases, 7 bases remained unmatched.

J is TRBJ1-3 and V is TRBV7-3; D is unresolved. Germline assignment: CDR1 SGHTA and CDR2 FQGTGA. The CDR3 runs to 13 residues. V was shortened by 5 bases and J by 2 bases, with 7 bases between the two germline ends. The CDR3 protein is CASSPDPGNTIYF. In nucleotides, the CDR3 is TGTGCCAGCAGCCCGGACCCTGGAAACACCATATATTTT.

This clone was seen at least ten times. The genes are TRBV28 and TRBJ1-2, with D possibly matching TRBD1 (5 bases). The germline V gene encodes CDR1 MDHEN and CDR2 SYDVKM. V lost 1 base and J lost 1, with 13 bases in between. The CDR3 consists of 16 residues. The CDR3: CASSLFGGIDNYGYTF. CDR3 nucleotides: TGTGCCAGCAGTTTATTCGGGGGAATTGATAACTATGGCTACACCTTC.

Many counts were recorded for this clone. The gene calls are TRBV5-4 and TRBJ2-5; maybe TRBD1 (6 bases). Judging by the DNA end, TRBJ2-7 fits better; the J call may be wrong. CDR1 is SGHNT, CDR2 YYREEE, per germline (reference sequence). The CDR3 sequence is 14 residues long. The DNA for the CDR3 is TGTGCCAGCAGCCCGGAGCCGGGACACAACGAGCAGTACTTC. This gives the protein CASSPEPGHNEQYF.

This clone occurred a few times. This chain connects TRBV5-1 to TRBJ2-1; 10 bases are shared with TRBD2. Germline V gene data show CDR1 as SGHRS and CDR2 as YFSETQ. The CDR3 spans 14 residues. J lost 6 bases, V lost 6 bases, and 6 bases had no gene match. This CDR3 is CASTAGGPGNEQFF. CDR3 DNA: TGCGCCAGCACAGCGGGAGGGCCAGGCAATGAGCAGTTCTTC.

The genes are TRBV19 and TRBJ1-2, with TRBD1 matching over 11 bases. V shed 4 bases and J 1 base; nucleotides not matched to a gene: 5. This CDR3 has 16 residues. Germline CDR1 LNHDA, CDR2 SQIVND (reference sequence). The CDR3 DNA is TGTGCCAGTAGTACCCCGGGACAGGGGGTTAACTATGGCTACACCTTC. It codes for CASSTPGQGVNYGYTF.

This chain joins TRBV7-8 and TRBJ2-3, with 7 bases aligning to TRBD2. J gave up 2 bases and V 7 bases, and 12 bases lay outside the gene matches. This CDR3 region has 16 residues. Germline values: CDR1 SGHVS, CDR2 FQNEAQ. The DNA for the CDR3 is TGTGCCAGCAACTATAGACGGGGGGTCATCACAGATACGCAGTATTTT. It is translated as CASNYRRGVITDTQYF.

The CDR3 here is CASSLGTGAFAHEQYF. The CDR3 coding sequence is TGTGCCAGCAGCTTAGGGACGGGTGCTTTCGCCCACGAGCAGTACTTC. The V gene is TRBV13, the J gene TRBJ2-7; no firm D call. V lost 0 bases and J 5 bases, leaving 17 bases between the germline ends. From germline, CDR1 is PRHDT and CDR2 FYEKMQ (reference sequence). The CDR3 has 16 residues.

This chain joins TRBV18 and TRBJ2-5; D unresolved. The CDR3 length is 14 residues. The V gene's germline CDR1 is KGHSH and CDR2 LQKENI. Deletions cut 4 bases from V and 5 bases from J, with 14 bases between. The CDR3: CASSRDWTWETQYF. The DNA for the CDR3 is TGTGCCAGCTCACGCGACTGGACGTGGGAGACCCAGTACTTC.